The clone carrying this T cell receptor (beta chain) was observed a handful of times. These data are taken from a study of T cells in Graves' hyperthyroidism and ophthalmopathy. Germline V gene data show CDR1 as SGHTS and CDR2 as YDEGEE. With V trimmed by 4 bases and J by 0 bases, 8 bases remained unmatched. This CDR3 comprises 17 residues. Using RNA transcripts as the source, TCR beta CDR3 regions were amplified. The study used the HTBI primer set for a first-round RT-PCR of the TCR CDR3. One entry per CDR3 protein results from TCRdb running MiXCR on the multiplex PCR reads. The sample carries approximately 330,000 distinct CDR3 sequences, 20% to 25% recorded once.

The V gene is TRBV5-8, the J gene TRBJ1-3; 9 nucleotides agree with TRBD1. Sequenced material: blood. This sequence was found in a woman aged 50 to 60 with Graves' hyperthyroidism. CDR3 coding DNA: TGTGCCAGCAGCCCGTGGACAGGGGCCTACTCTGGAAACACCATATATTTT. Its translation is CASSPWTGAYSGNTIYF.